This entry lists 12 T cell receptor beta chains sequenced from one sample in a study of a mutant IDH1 vaccine in newly diagnosed glioma. Time point here: week 23, last vaccination. It was 300 ug of mutant IDH1 20-mer peptide that made up each vaccine dose, given with topical imiquimod. The protocol was immunoSEQ multiplex PCR, while the TCRdb copy is restricted to in-frame clones and leaves out a portion. In the table there are 35,000 to 50,000 clones, approximately 84% of which are singletons. Their antigen targets remain unknown. The input for sequencing was PBMCs, taken from a glioma patient whose treatment included an IDH1 peptide vaccine. The receptor set was obtained from a woman under 30 with glioma. Some clones in this sample may be carry-over from other donors' samples.

This chain links TRBV29-1 with TRBJ2-7; 11 bases are a match to TRBD1. The CDR3 has 14 residues. V lost 4 bases to trimming and J lost 3 bases; unmatched junction nucleotides: 5. Germline assignment: CDR1 SQVTM and CDR2 ANQGSEA. The DNA for the CDR3 is TGCAGCGTTGGAAGGGACAGGGGGGTCTACGAGCAGTACTTC. Residues: CSVGRDRGVYEQYF.

The chain employs TRBV5-1 and TRBJ2-2, with 7 bases fitting TRBD1. The CDR3 is 16 residues long. Germline V gives CDR1 SGHRS, CDR2 YFSETQ. V lost 4 bases, J lost 6 bases, and 12 bases stayed unmatched. The CDR3 sequence: CASSQETGMGPGELFF. Here the CDR3 DNA reads TGCGCCAGCAGCCAGGAGACAGGGATGGGTCCCGGGGAGCTGTTTTTT.

The rearrangement joins TRBV6-5 to TRBJ1-1, with D maybe TRBD1 (5 bases). The CDR3 sequence is 15 residues long. V lost 2 bases and J lost 1, with 11 bases in between. Germline V gene sequence: CDR1 MNHEY, CDR2 SVGAGI. The CDR3 loop is CASSYGLTGNTEAFF. For the CDR3, the DNA is TGTGCCAGCAGTTACGGCCTTACAGGGAACACTGAAGCTTTCTTT.

This clone is classed as medium-sized. This chain uses TRBV19 with TRBJ2-7; D is undetermined. Trimming removed 3 bases at V and 1 base at J, with 7 bases between. CDR3 size: 13 residues. Looked up from germline, CDR1 is LNHDA and CDR2 is SQIVND (reference sequence). CDR3 DNA: TGTGCCAGTAGTATGGCCAGATCCTACGAGCAGTACTTC. Amino acid sequence: CASSMARSYEQYF.

This chain uses TRBV7-2 with TRBJ2-5, with a weak D call TRBD1 (6 bases). The CDR3 has 11 residues. Trimming took off 7 bases at V and 8 bases at J, with 11 bases between the two ends. Per the germline V gene, CDR1 is SGHTA and CDR2 is FQGNSA. This chain's CDR3 is CASTQGGTQYF. CDR3 DNA sequence: TGTGCCAGCACCCAAGGGGGTACCCAGTACTTC. The whole variable domain, filled in from reference TRBV7-2 and TRBJ2-5, reads GAGVSQSPSNKVTEKGKDVELRCDPISGHTALYWYRQSLGQGLEFLIYFQGNSAPDKSGLPSDRFSAERTGGSVSTLTIQRTQQEDSAVYLCASTQGGTQYFGPGTRLLVL.

The V and J genes are TRBV7-2 and TRBJ2-4; 15 bases agree with TRBD2. The germline CDR1 and CDR2 sequences are SGHTA and FQGNSA. The CDR3 consists of 19 residues. The ends lost 5 bases at V and 0 bases at J; junction bases unmatched: 8. The DNA of the CDR3 is TGTGCCAGCAGCAGGGGACTAGCGGGGGGCACGTCAGCCAAAAACATTCAGTACTTC. It codes for CASSRGLAGGTSAKNIQYF.

The rearrangement uses TRBV5-1 and TRBJ1-1; possible D gene TRBD1, 6 bases. Looked up from germline, CDR1 is SGHRS and CDR2 is YFSETQ. V was pared by 0 bases and J by 5 bases, with 8 bases between. The CDR3 length is 13 residues. The CDR3 DNA reads as TGCGCCAGCAGCTTGGGCAGGGGAACTGAAGCTTTCTTT. Residues: CASSLGRGTEAFF.

The chain recombines TRBV30 with TRBJ1-5, with 7 positions matching TRBD1. This CDR3 comprises 15 residues. Germline CDR1 is GTSNPN and CDR2 is SVGIG (reference sequence). The V segment lost 0 bases and the J segment 4 bases; nucleotides outside the gene matches: 6. The DNA of the CDR3 is TGTGCCTGGAGTGTTAGGACAGGCATAAATCAGCCCCAGCATTTT. Protein: CAWSVRTGINQPQHF.

This clone came up a few times. The CDR3 protein is CASSLPVAISGELFF. DNA of the CDR3: TGTGCCAGCAGCCTCCCCGTAGCCATATCCGGGGAGCTGTTTTTT. The genes are TRBV5-5 and TRBJ2-2; D is unclear. Germline V gene lookup returns CDR1 SGHKS and CDR2 YYEKEE (reference sequence). The CDR3 loop spans 15 amino acids. V was clipped by 4 bases and J by 6 bases, with 16 bases between them. The whole variable domain, remainder taken from reference TRBV5-5 and TRBJ2-2, is DAGVTQSPTHLIKTRGQQVTLRCSPISGHKSVSWYQQVLGQGPQFIFQYYEKEERGRGNFPDRFSARQFPNYSSELNVNALLLGDSALYLCASSLPVAISGELFFGEGSRLTVL.

The chain links TRBV29-1 to TRBJ2-7, with a tentative D call TRBD1 (6 bases). CDR3 size: 12 residues. Per the germline V gene, CDR1 is SQVTM and CDR2 is ANQGSEA. V was trimmed by 0 bases and J by 7 bases, leaving 10 bases between them. CDR3 amino acids: CSVEEGAYEQYF. The DNA for the CDR3 is TGCAGCGTTGAAGAGGGGGCATATGAGCAGTACTTC.

This sequence joins TRBV5-1 and TRBJ2-1; 7 nucleotides agree with TRBD2. V lost 5 bases and J lost 9; bases outside the gene matches: 5. Per the germline V gene, CDR1 is SGHRS and CDR2 is YFSETQ. This CDR3 contains 12 residues. CDR3 DNA: TGCGCCAGCAGAGATACTAGCGCTGAGCAGTTCTTC. Protein sequence: CASRDTSAEQFF. Full variable domain (outside the CDR3, taken from reference TRBV5-1 and TRBJ2-1): KAGVTQTPRYLIKTRGQQVTLSCSPISGHRSVSWYQQTPGQGLQFLFEYFSETQRNKGNFPGRFSGRQFSNSRSEMNVSTLELGDSALYLCASRDTSAEQFFGPGTRLTVL.

This chain links TRBV19 with TRBJ2-1; tentatively, D is TRBD2 (6 bases). Trimming stripped 5 bases from V and 0 bases from J, with 8 bases between. Looked up from germline, CDR1 is LNHDA and CDR2 is SQIVND (reference sequence). The CDR3 is 14 residues long. The CDR3 spells CASSYGSSYNEQFF. In DNA, the CDR3 is TGTGCCAGTAGTTACGGGAGCTCCTACAATGAGCAGTTCTTC.